A single sample gave rise to the 24 T cell receptor beta chains below, sequenced in a study of T-cell reconstitution after alpha-beta-depleted transplantation in children. It was with unique molecular identifiers that the TCRbeta library was prepared. Using its own MiXCR run on the PCR reads, TCRdb lists one record per CDR3 protein. The sample includes some 220,000 distinct CDR3 sequences, around 9.6% of them seen just once. The sequences come from PBMCs from the stem cell graft donor, collected from the stem cell graft. The receptors were gathered from a human donor who donated a stem cell graft to a child with acute lymphoblastic leukemia.

This chain connects TRBV6-2 or TRBV6-3 to TRBJ2-7; 8 nucleotides match TRBD1. This CDR3 has 15 residues. Per germline, CDR1 MNHEY and CDR2 SVGEGT. V shed 0 bases and J 0 bases; nucleotides not matched to a gene: 1. The CDR3 region is CASSYSTGDSYEQYF. CDR3 DNA: TGTGCCAGCAGTTACTCGACAGGGGACTCCTACGAGCAGTACTTC.

This clonotype was observed at least ten times. The chain combines TRBV5-1 with TRBJ2-3; D is ambiguous. The CDR3 is 15 amino acids. Germline V CDR1 and CDR2: SGHRS, YFSETQ. V lost 5 bases to trimming and J lost 4 bases, with 17 bases between them. CDR3 loop: CASRPGENSADTQYF. The DNA of the CDR3 is TGCGCCAGCAGACCAGGCGAGAATTCAGCAGATACGCAGTATTTT.

This clonotype was found many times. This chain uses TRBV27 with TRBJ2-3, with 8 bases fitting TRBD1. Germline CDR1 and CDR2: MNHEY and SMNVEV (reference sequence). Losses at the gene ends were 4 bases for V and 2 bases for J; bases not matched to a gene: 8. The CDR3 runs 16 residues. CDR3 residues: CASSSTGDPFTDTQYF. As DNA, the CDR3 is TGTGCCAGCAGTTCGACAGGGGACCCCTTCACAGATACGCAGTATTTT.

The chain links TRBV5-1 to TRBJ2-5, with 7 bases identical to TRBD2. After removal of 4 bases from V and 3 bases from J, the junction contained 6 bases not matched to a gene. Germline V lookup: CDR1 SGHRS, CDR2 YFSETQ. The CDR3 has 14 residues. DNA of the CDR3: TGCGCCAGCAGCCTGGGGGGGACGAAAGAGACCCAGTACTTC. It is translated as CASSLGGTKETQYF.

The chain links TRBV5-1 to TRBJ2-2, with 7 bases fitting TRBD1. CDR3 length: 16 amino acids. Germline trimming cut 9 bases from V and 4 bases from J; bases unmatched to any gene: 15. Germline V gene data show CDR1 as SGHRS and CDR2 as YFSETQ. Written as DNA, the CDR3 is TGCGCCACCAACCAAGGACAGGTGGCCTTCACCGGGGAGCTGTTTTTT. Its translation: CATNQGQVAFTGELFF.

This clonotype was observed many times. V usage is TRBV12-3 or TRBV12-4 and J usage is TRBJ1-1, with 7 bases aligning to TRBD1. The CDR3 extends over 15 amino acids. V trimming: 6 bases; J trimming: 6 bases; junction bases outside the gene matches: 13. The CDR3 sequence: CASRLQGQPTAEAFF. The CDR3 nucleotides are TGTGCCAGCAGACTACAGGGACAGCCCACCGCTGAAGCTTTCTTT.

This clonotype was counted ten times or more. The chain uses TRBV18 and TRBJ2-7; D unresolved. The CDR3 covers 11 residues. Germline V lookup: CDR1 KGHSH, CDR2 LQKENI. Trimming took off 3 bases at V and 7 bases at J, with 7 bases between the two ends. The chain's CDR3 is CASSPMGEQYF. CDR3 DNA sequence: TGTGCCAGCTCACCCATGGGGGAGCAGTACTTC.

The chain uses TRBV4-1 and TRBJ1-1, with TRBD1 as a possible D gene (5 bases). The CDR3 sequence is 16 residues long. Trimming left V 1 base short and J 5 bases short, with 17 bases between. In germline, CDR1 is MGHRA, CDR2 YSYEKL. The CDR3 is CASSQVIGQGETEAFF. Here the CDR3 DNA reads TGCGCCAGCAGCCAAGTAATAGGGCAGGGCGAGACTGAAGCTTTCTTT.

This clonotype was seen a handful of times. The chain uses TRBV27 and TRBJ2-2; tentatively, D is TRBD2 (5 bases). This CDR3 has 13 amino acids. V was pared by 5 bases and J by 7 bases, with 11 bases between. The germline V gene has CDR1 MNHEY and CDR2 SMNVEV (reference sequence). Here the CDR3 reads CASSPIRDGELFF. The CDR3 nucleotides are TGTGCCAGCAGTCCCATTCGGGACGGGGAGCTGTTTTTT.

This clonotype was counted ten times or more. This chain uses TRBV7-9 with TRBJ2-1; 7 bases match TRBD2. The junction had 14 bases not matched to a gene; V was cut back by 5 bases and J by 7 bases. Germline CDR1 SEHNR, CDR2 FQNEAQ (reference sequence). The CDR3 is 16 residues long. The DNA of the CDR3 is TGTGCCAGCAGCCGCGGCGCTAGCGGAAATATTAATGAGCAGTTCTTC. It encodes CASSRGASGNINEQFF.

This chain connects TRBV4-3 to TRBJ1-5; D gene ambiguous. Germline V gene sequence: CDR1 LGHNA, CDR2 YSLEER. Trimming stripped 4 bases from V and 6 bases from J, with 16 bases between. The CDR3 consists of 15 residues. CDR3 DNA sequence: TGCGCCAGCAGCCGGACGCGGGATTTCCCTCAGCCCCAGCATTTT. Translated, it gives CASSRTRDFPQPQHF.

CDR3 sequence: CASSPLRTLSGNTIYF. CDR3 nucleotide sequence: TGTGCCAGCTCACCACTGCGTACCCTCTCTGGAAACACCATATATTTT. The chain uses TRBV18 and TRBJ1-3; D unclear. The V and J ends lost 1 base and 0 bases respectively, with 10 bases between them. There are 16 residues in the CDR3. Germline loops: CDR1 KGHSH, CDR2 LQKENI.

In this sample, this clonotype turned up once. V and J are TRBV12-5 and TRBJ2-1; D gene unclear. V was trimmed by 6 bases and J by 0 bases, leaving 12 bases between them. The CDR3 contains 15 residues. Germline lookup yields CDR1 LGHNT and CDR2 FRNRAP. The CDR3 region is CASGRTEDSYNEQFF. DNA of the CDR3: TGTGCTAGTGGACGGACCGAGGACTCCTACAATGAGCAGTTCTTC.

This clonotype has only a few counts. The V and J genes are TRBV27 and TRBJ2-1; 8 nucleotides line up with TRBD2. From germline, CDR1 is MNHEY and CDR2 SMNVEV (reference sequence). The CDR3 runs 15 residues. V trimming: 5 bases; J trimming: 0 bases; junction bases outside the gene matches: 3. The CDR3: CASSMGTSSYNEQFF. CDR3 sequence (DNA): TGTGCCAGCAGTATGGGGACTAGCTCCTACAATGAGCAGTTCTTC.

There are a few counts of this clonotype. V is TRBV5-1 and J is TRBJ2-3; the match to TRBD2 covers 10 bases. The germline V gene encodes CDR1 SGHRS and CDR2 YFSETQ. V was pared by 4 bases and J by 0 bases, with 5 bases of the junction left unmatched. There are 16 residues in the CDR3. The CDR3 sequence is CASSPGTSASTDTQYF. In DNA form, the CDR3 reads TGCGCCAGCAGCCCGGGGACTAGCGCCAGCACAGATACGCAGTATTTT.

This clonotype occurred many times. The V and J genes are TRBV6-1 and TRBJ2-2, with no clear D. Per the germline V gene, CDR1 is MNHNS and CDR2 is SASEGT. Trimming stripped 6 bases from V and 1 base from J, with 9 bases between. The CDR3 totals 14 residues. CDR3 region: CASRSPGNTGELFF. The CDR3 nucleotides read TGTGCCAGCAGAAGCCCGGGGAACACCGGGGAGCTGTTTTTT.

J is TRBJ2-4 and V is TRBV30; the D is unclear. Germline-derived CDR1 and CDR2 are GTSNPN and SVGIG (reference sequence). The CDR3 extends over 16 amino acids. Trimming stripped 0 bases from V and 0 bases from J, with 12 bases between. CDR3 DNA sequence: TGTGCCTGGAGTGTCACCGCGGACGTAGCCAAAAACATTCAGTACTTC. Encoded protein: CAWSVTADVAKNIQYF.

The chain joins TRBV19 to TRBJ2-7; 7 nucleotides agree with TRBD2. CDR1 is LNHDA and CDR2 is SQIVND in the germline V gene (reference sequence). This CDR3 comprises 16 residues. J gave up 2 bases and V 5 bases, and 12 bases lay outside the gene matches. CDR3 amino acids: CASSLTGGISTYEQYF. The DNA for the CDR3 is TGTGCCAGTAGTCTGACGGGGGGAATCTCGACCTACGAGCAGTACTTC.

This clonotype was recorded many times. The rearrangement joins TRBV3-1 to TRBJ2-7, with D tentatively TRBD2 (6 bases). The germline CDR1 and CDR2 sequences are LGHDT and YNNKEL (reference sequence). V shed 2 bases and J shed 2 bases, with 10 bases lying between them. This CDR3 has 14 amino acids. The CDR3 DNA is TGTGCCAGCAGCCAAAGGGGAGGAACCTACGAGCAGTACTTC. Its protein product is CASSQRGGTYEQYF.

This chain joins TRBV7-2 and TRBJ1-6, with D unclear. The CDR3 length is 13 residues. Germline V gene data show CDR1 as SGHTA and CDR2 as FQGNSA. The V gene lost 3 bases and the J gene lost 7 bases, with 7 bases spanning the gap. The DNA for the CDR3 is TGTGCCAGCAGCTTCCAGGCCAATTCACCCCTCCACTTT. Residues: CASSFQANSPLHF.

This clonotype was detected many times. In DNA form, the CDR3 reads TGTGCCAGCAGCCTACCGGGACTCTTTAGGGATACGCAGTATTTT. Translating gives CASSLPGLFRDTQYF. The chain joins TRBV7-9 to TRBJ2-3; possibly TRBD2 for D (6 bases). The V and J ends lost 5 bases and 6 bases respectively, with 18 bases between them. This CDR3 contains 15 residues. Per the germline V gene, CDR1 is SEHNR and CDR2 is FQNEAQ (reference sequence).

The rearrangement uses TRBV6-5 and TRBJ1-2; D is perhaps TRBD1 (6 bases). The CDR3 extends over 14 amino acids. The V end lost 4 bases, the J end lost 6 bases, and 15 bases lay between the germline ends. Germline loops: CDR1 MNHEY, CDR2 SVGAGI. CDR3 sequence (DNA): TGTGCCAGCAGTTTAACAGGGAGCTTTCATGGCTACACCTTC. Translating gives CASSLTGSFHGYTF.

This clonotype was seen at least ten times. The chain carries TRBV6-5 and TRBJ2-5, with 7 bases fitting TRBD1. Looked up from germline, CDR1 is MNHEY and CDR2 is SVGAGI. The CDR3 runs 16 residues. The V and J ends lost 0 bases and 3 bases, in that order; junction bases with no gene match: 7. CDR3 amino acids: CASSYSRPGQKETQYF. CDR3 DNA: TGTGCCAGCAGTTACTCGCGTCCGGGACAGAAAGAGACCCAGTACTTC.

In its sample, this clonotype was seen a few times. The chain joins TRBV20-1 to TRBJ2-5; the D is unclear. The germline V gene has CDR1 DFQATT and CDR2 SNEGSKA (reference sequence). Trimming took 1 base from V and 5 from J, leaving 14 bases between them. This CDR3 region has 14 residues. CDR3 amino acids: CSARGRNGLETQYF. The CDR3 DNA sequence: TGCAGTGCTAGAGGCAGGAACGGATTGGAGACCCAGTACTTC.